Presented here are 24 T cell receptor beta chains from one specimen sequenced in a study of cytomegalovirus exposure and HLA in healthy donors. PCR involved 60 Vbeta and 13 Jbeta primers. Sequencing used immunoSEQ multiplex PCR; TCRdb keeps in-frame clones, though not all of them. The table includes some 130,000 clones, approximately 74% detected once. Sequenced input: PBMCs. The origin of the receptors is a male donor in good health and CMV-seronegative.

The rearrangement uses TRBV19 and TRBJ2-3, with TRBD1 matching 8 bases. J lost 3 bases, V lost 1 base, and 3 bases had no gene match. Germline V gives CDR1 LNHDA, CDR2 SQIVND (reference sequence). The CDR3 extends over 15 amino acids. CDR3 in DNA: TGTGCCAGTAGTATAGCAGGGGGCGGGACAGATACGCAGTATTTT. Residues: CASSIAGGGTDTQYF.

Written as DNA, the CDR3 is TGTGCCAGCAGCCCCATGGGAGGGGATCGAGAAAAACTGTTTTTT. Translating it yields CASSPMGGDREKLFF. The chain is built from TRBV14 and TRBJ1-4, with a possible D match to TRBD1 (5 bases). V lost 4 bases to trimming and J lost 8 bases, with 17 bases between them. CDR3 length equals 15 residues. CDR1 SGHDN and CDR2 FVKESK come from the germline V gene.

The chain employs TRBV9 and TRBJ2-7; weak D call: TRBD1 (5 bases). CDR3 length equals 15 residues. V lost 4 bases to trimming and J lost 5 bases, with 19 bases between them. In germline, CDR1 is SGDLS, CDR2 YYNGEE. The CDR3 region has the DNA TGTGCCAGCAGCTCGGACAACCGTCGTGGTGACGAGCAGTACTTC. This sequence encodes CASSSDNRRGDEQYF.

The chain carries TRBV5-5 and TRBJ1-1; D unresolved. The CDR3 covers 16 residues. V shed 1 base and J shed 6 bases, with 19 bases lying between them. The V gene's germline CDR1 is SGHKS and CDR2 YYEKEE (reference sequence). The CDR3 here is CASSLNPVTGVPEAFF. For the CDR3, the DNA is TGTGCCAGCAGCTTGAATCCTGTGACCGGGGTACCTGAAGCTTTCTTT.

V and J are TRBV28 and TRBJ2-3; TRBD1 agrees at 8 bases. J gave up 2 bases and V 3 bases, and 4 bases lay outside the gene matches. CDR3 length: 15 residues. Germline V gene data show CDR1 as MDHEN and CDR2 as SYDVKM. The CDR3 loop reads CASSFGTGDTDTQYF. The CDR3 DNA reads as TGTGCCAGCAGTTTCGGGACAGGAGACACAGATACGCAGTATTTT.

This clone was detected a few times. The chain joins TRBV4-1 to TRBJ2-1; the match to TRBD2 covers 13 bases. Unmatched junction bases numbered 2, after V lost 4 bases and J lost 2 bases. Germline CDR1 and CDR2: MGHRA and YSYEKL. The CDR3 runs to 16 residues. This CDR3 is CASSPGLAGAYNEQFF. In DNA form, the CDR3 reads TGCGCCAGCAGCCCCGGACTAGCGGGAGCCTACAATGAGCAGTTCTTC.

The gene calls are TRBV20-1 and TRBJ1-2; 9 nucleotides match TRBD1. The CDR3 consists of 11 residues. In germline, CDR1 is DFQATT, CDR2 SNEGSKA (reference sequence). The CDR3 nucleotides are TGCAGAGGACAGGGGACTGAGGGCTACACCTTC. Translation: CRGQGTEGYTF.

The chain links TRBV28 to TRBJ1-5; no clear D. V was trimmed by 3 bases and J by 2 bases, leaving 11 bases between them. The CDR3 sequence is 15 residues long. Germline V gene data show CDR1 as MDHEN and CDR2 as SYDVKM. The CDR3 coding sequence is TGTGCCAGCAGTTTGCCCGGGAGTCGCAATCAGCCCCAGCATTTT. Amino acid sequence: CASSLPGSRNQPQHF.

This CDR3 reads CSVVQGALETQYF. In DNA form, the CDR3 reads TGCAGCGTTGTGCAGGGGGCATTGGAGACCCAGTACTTC. The gene calls are TRBV29-1 and TRBJ2-5; TRBD1 agrees at 8 bases. CDR3 length: 13 residues. V lost 4 bases, J lost 5 bases, and 6 bases stayed unmatched. Germline values: CDR1 SQVTM, CDR2 ANQGSEA. Full variable domain (missing parts from reference TRBV29-1 and TRBJ2-5): SAVISQKPSRDICQRGTSLTIQCQVDSQVTMMFWYRQQPGQSLTLIATANQGSEATYESGFVIDKFPISRPNLTFSTLTVSNMSPEDSSIYLCSVVQGALETQYFGPGTRLLVL.

The chain recombines TRBV29-1 with TRBJ2-1; D possibly corresponds to TRBD2 (5 bases). V lost 7 bases to trimming and J lost 0 bases, with 16 bases between them. Germline CDR1 reads SQVTM; CDR2 reads ANQGSEA. CDR3 length: 15 amino acids. CDR3: CSGGLFSSSYNEQFF. The CDR3 coding sequence is TGCAGCGGCGGACTTTTTTCGAGCTCCTACAATGAGCAGTTCTTC.

The CDR3 sequence is CASSDRDQPQHF. CDR3 DNA: TGTGCCAGCAGCGACAGGGATCAGCCCCAGCATTTT. This rearrangement joins TRBV7-2 to TRBJ1-5; the match to TRBD1 covers 7 bases. The germline CDR1 and CDR2 sequences are SGHTA and FQGNSA. V was clipped by 5 bases and J by 5 bases; unmatched bases: 0. This CDR3 region has 12 residues.

The chain uses TRBV7-9 and TRBJ1-2; possible D gene TRBD1, 6 bases. V lost 2 bases and J 4 bases, leaving 11 bases between the germline ends. The CDR3 length is 14 residues. CDR1 is SEHNR, CDR2 FQNEAQ, per germline (reference sequence). In nucleotides, the CDR3 is TGTGCCAGCAGCTTATTCGGGACAACCTATGGCTACACCTTC. Its translation is CASSLFGTTYGYTF.

The chain links TRBV19 to TRBJ1-1; D possibly corresponds to TRBD1 (6 bases). Trimming removed 4 bases from V and 0 bases from J, with 18 bases in between. The CDR3 contains 17 residues. Germline V CDR1 and CDR2: LNHDA, SQIVND (reference sequence). The CDR3 is CASSTPGQKQMNTEAFF. CDR3 DNA sequence: TGTGCCAGTAGTACACCAGGACAGAAGCAGATGAACACTGAAGCTTTCTTT.

The genes are TRBV7-3 and TRBJ2-3; 8 nucleotides line up with TRBD1. The CDR3 totals 17 residues. Trimming removed 5 bases from V and 7 bases from J; junction bases left unmatched: 17. From germline, CDR1 is SGHTA and CDR2 FQGTGA. The CDR3: CASSETRTGPNTHTQYF. The CDR3 region has the DNA TGTGCCAGCAGCGAAACGAGGACAGGGCCAAATACACATACGCAGTATTTT.

DNA of the CDR3: TGTGCCAGCAGTTGGGGGGACGGGAATGAAAAACTGTTTTTT. This gives the protein CASSWGDGNEKLFF. The chain uses TRBV28 and TRBJ1-4; D is perhaps TRBD1 (5 bases). Germline V gene data show CDR1 as MDHEN and CDR2 as SYDVKM. The CDR3 is 14 amino acids. The germline V and J ends were trimmed by 4 bases and 5 bases, with 11 bases remaining between them.

The V call is TRBV6-1, the J call TRBJ2-7; tentative D call: TRBD1 (5 bases). CDR1 and CDR2 from the germline V gene are MNHNS and SASEGT. The CDR3 loop spans 14 amino acids. V was cut by 3 bases and J by 4 bases, with 13 bases left in between. CDR3 DNA: TGTGCCAGCAGTGAGGACACGGACCTTTACGAGCAGTACTTC. Its protein product is CASSEDTDLYEQYF.

The CDR3 loop reads CASSPGASGRAYEQYF. CDR3 DNA: TGTGCCAGCAGTCCCGGGGCTAGCGGGAGAGCCTACGAGCAGTACTTC. This sequence joins TRBV27 and TRBJ2-7, with 10 bases lining up with TRBD2. J lost 2 bases, V lost 5 bases, and 9 bases had no gene match. The germline gives CDR1 MNHEY, CDR2 SMNVEV (reference sequence). CDR3 size: 16 residues.

V usage is TRBV21-1 and J usage is TRBJ2-1; TRBD2 was called by the table and not checked on the DNA. TRBV21-1 is described as a pseudogene. The CDR3 loop spans 15 amino acids. Here the CDR3 reads CASSKLGGPYNEQFF. CDR3 DNA: TGTGCCAGCAGCAAACTCGGGGGACCCTACAATGAGCAGTTCTTC.

This clone was seen a handful of times. The V and J genes are TRBV28 and TRBJ2-7; TRBD2 agrees at 10 bases. With 3 bases clipped from V and 3 bases from J, the junction kept 8 bases outside the gene matches. The V gene's germline CDR1 is MDHEN and CDR2 SYDVKM. The CDR3 length is 16 residues. In DNA, the CDR3 is TGTGCCAGCAGTTTTACACTAGCGGGACTTAACTACGAGCAGTACTTC. The encoded protein is CASSFTLAGLNYEQYF.

The chain combines TRBV28 with TRBJ1-3; D may be TRBD1 (6 bases). From germline, CDR1 is MDHEN and CDR2 SYDVKM. V lost 6 bases to trimming and J lost 0 bases, with 12 bases between them. This CDR3 comprises 15 residues. CDR3 region: CASRPDRISGNTIYF. Here the CDR3 DNA reads TGTGCCAGCAGACCCGACAGGATCTCTGGAAACACCATATATTTT.

This clone occurred once. V and J are TRBV28 and TRBJ2-7, with 12 bases that match TRBD2. CDR1 and CDR2 (germline): MDHEN, SYDVKM. The CDR3 is made up of 14 amino acids. V lost 5 bases, J lost 2 bases, and 1 base stayed unmatched. CDR3 in amino acids: CASSLAGGPYEQYF. The CDR3, as DNA: TGTGCCAGCAGTCTAGCGGGAGGGCCCTACGAGCAGTACTTC.

V and J are TRBV5-1 and TRBJ2-5; weak D call: TRBD2 (5 bases). Matching the DNA end better, TRBJ2-7 makes the J call doubtful. Germline V lookup: CDR1 SGHRS, CDR2 YFSETQ. This CDR3 is 13 amino acids long. Here the CDR3 DNA reads TGCGCCAGCAGCTTGTCGGGGTACTACGAGCAGTACTTC. Translated: CASSLSGYYEQYF.

The gene calls are TRBV4-2 and TRBJ1-2, with D possibly being TRBD1 (5 bases). The germline CDR1 and CDR2 sequences are LGHNA and YNFKEQ. V lost 1 base, J lost 6 bases, and 9 bases lay in between. CDR3 length: 13 residues. CDR3 DNA sequence: TGTGCCAGCAGCCAAGCACCAGGGAATGGCTACACCTTC. This sequence encodes CASSQAPGNGYTF.

The chain uses TRBV30 and TRBJ2-2, with TRBD2 matching over 11 bases. J was trimmed by 6 bases and V by 0 bases; bases with no gene match: 3. From germline, CDR1 is GTSNPN and CDR2 SVGIG (reference sequence). CDR3 size: 15 residues. In nucleotides, the CDR3 is TGTGCCTGGAGTGTACTAGCGGGAGTTGCCGGGGAGCTGTTTTTT. It encodes CAWSVLAGVAGELFF.